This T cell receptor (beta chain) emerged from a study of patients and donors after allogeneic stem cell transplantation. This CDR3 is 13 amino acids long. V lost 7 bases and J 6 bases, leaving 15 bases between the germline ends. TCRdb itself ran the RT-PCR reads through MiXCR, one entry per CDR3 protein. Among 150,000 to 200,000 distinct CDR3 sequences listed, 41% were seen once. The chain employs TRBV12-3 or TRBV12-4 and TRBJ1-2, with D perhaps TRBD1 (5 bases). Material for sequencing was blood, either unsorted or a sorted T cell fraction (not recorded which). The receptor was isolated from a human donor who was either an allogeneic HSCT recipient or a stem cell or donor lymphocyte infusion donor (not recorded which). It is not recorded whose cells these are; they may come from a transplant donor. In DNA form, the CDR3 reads TGTGCCAGCACCTCAGGGCCCAGGGATGGCTACACCTTC. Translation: CASTSGPRDGYTF.